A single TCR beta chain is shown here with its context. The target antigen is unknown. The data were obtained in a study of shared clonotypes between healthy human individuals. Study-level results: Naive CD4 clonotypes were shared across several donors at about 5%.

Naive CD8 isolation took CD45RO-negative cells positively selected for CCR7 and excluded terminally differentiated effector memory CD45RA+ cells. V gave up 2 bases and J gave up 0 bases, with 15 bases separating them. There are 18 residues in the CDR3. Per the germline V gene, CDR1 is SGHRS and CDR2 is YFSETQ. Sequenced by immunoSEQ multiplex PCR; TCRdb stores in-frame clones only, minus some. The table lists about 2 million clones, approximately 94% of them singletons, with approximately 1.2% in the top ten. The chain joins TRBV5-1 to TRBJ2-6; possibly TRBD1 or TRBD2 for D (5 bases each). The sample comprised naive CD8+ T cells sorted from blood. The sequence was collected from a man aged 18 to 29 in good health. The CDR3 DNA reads TGCGCCAGCAGCTTCCGGGACGGAGCTTTCTCTGGGGCCAACGTCCTGACTTTC. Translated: CASSFRDGAFSGANVLTF.